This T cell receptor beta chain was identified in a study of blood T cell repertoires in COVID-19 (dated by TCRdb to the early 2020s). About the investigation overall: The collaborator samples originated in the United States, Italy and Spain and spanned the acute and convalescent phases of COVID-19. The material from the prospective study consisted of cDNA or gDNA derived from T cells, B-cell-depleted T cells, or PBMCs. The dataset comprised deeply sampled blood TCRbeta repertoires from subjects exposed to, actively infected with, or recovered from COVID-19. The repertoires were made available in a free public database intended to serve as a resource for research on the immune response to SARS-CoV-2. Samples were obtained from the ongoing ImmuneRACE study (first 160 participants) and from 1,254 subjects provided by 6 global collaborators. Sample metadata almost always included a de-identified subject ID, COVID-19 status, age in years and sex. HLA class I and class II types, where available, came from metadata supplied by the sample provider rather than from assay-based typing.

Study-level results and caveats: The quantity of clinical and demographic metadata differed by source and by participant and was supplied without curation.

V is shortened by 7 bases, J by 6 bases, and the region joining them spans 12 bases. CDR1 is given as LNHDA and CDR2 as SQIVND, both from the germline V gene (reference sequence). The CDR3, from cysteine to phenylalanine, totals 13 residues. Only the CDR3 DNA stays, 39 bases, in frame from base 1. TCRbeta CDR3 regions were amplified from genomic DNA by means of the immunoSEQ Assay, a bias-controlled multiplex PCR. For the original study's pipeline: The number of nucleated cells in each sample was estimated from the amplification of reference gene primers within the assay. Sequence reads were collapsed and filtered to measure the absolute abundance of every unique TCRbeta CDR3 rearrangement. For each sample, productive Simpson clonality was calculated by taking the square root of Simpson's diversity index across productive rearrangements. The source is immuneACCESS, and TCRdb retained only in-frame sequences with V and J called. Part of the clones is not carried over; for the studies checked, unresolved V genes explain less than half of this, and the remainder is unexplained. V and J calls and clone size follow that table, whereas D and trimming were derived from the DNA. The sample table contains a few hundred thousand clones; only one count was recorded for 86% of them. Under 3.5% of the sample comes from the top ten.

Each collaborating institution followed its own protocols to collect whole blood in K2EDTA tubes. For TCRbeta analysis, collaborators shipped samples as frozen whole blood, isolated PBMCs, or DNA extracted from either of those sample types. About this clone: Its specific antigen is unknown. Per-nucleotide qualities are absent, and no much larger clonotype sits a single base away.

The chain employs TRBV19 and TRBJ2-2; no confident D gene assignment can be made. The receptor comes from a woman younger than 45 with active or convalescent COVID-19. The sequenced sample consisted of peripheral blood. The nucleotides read TGTGCCAGTAACACCCGACGGGCCGGGGAGCTGTTTTTT. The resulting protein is CASNTRRAGELFF.